These T cell receptor beta chains were read from a single sample in a study of T cell responses to AZD1222 COVID-19 vaccine. Produced via immunoSEQ multiplex PCR; TCRdb's table is partial and in-frame only. Found here are 150,000 to 200,000 clones, around 94% of them singletons; the top ten hold roughly 5.5%. Source: peripheral blood, taken 28 days after the second AZD1222 dose. The receptors originated from an adult who received the AZD1222 COVID-19 vaccine. Both conserved end residues are part of each CDR3. The D gene is left open where the match is weak. The size field is filled for only some rows; it gives once, few, many or a size class.

CDR3aa	CDR3nt	abundance	d_gene	v_gene	j_gene
CASSKGKEQTQANYGYTF	TGTGCCAGCAGCAAAGGGAAAGAACAGACCCAAGCTAACTATGGCTACACCTTC	few	-	TRBV21-1	TRBJ1-2
CASSLSRHSNQPQHF	TGTGCCAGCAGTTTATCGCGGCATAGCAATCAGCCCCAGCATTTT	-	-	TRBV27	TRBJ1-5
CASGSTGLENTGELFF	TGTGCCAGCGGGTCCACAGGCCTAGAGAACACCGGGGAGCTGTTTTTT	-	-	TRBV2	TRBJ2-2
CASSPTFGTGKGFF	TGTGCCAGCAGCCCCACTTTTGGGACAGGGAAGGGTTTCTTT	-	TRBD1	TRBV7-8	TRBJ1-1
CASSRSRIQETQYF	TGTGCCAGCAGTAGGAGTAGGATCCAAGAGACCCAGTACTTC	-	-	TRBV27	TRBJ2-5
CASRSSGSDGYTF	TGTGCCAGCAGATCCTCAGGGTCGGATGGCTACACCTTC	-	-	TRBV12-3/TRBV12-4	TRBJ1-2
CASTIGSTMNTEAFF	TGTGCCAGTACCATCGGGAGCACCATGAACACTGAAGCTTTCTTT	once	-	TRBV19	TRBJ1-1
CAPMKRYSYNEQFF	TGTGCCCCCATGAAGCGGTACTCCTACAATGAGCAGTTCTTC	-	-	TRBV6-4	TRBJ2-1
CSVEEPPSSGRSYEQYF	TGCAGCGTTGAAGAACCACCCTCTAGCGGGAGATCCTACGAGCAGTACTTC	-	TRBD2	TRBV29-1	TRBJ2-7
CASTGGSIYEQYF	TGCGCCAGCACGGGAGGCTCAATCTACGAGCAGTACTTC	-	TRBD2	TRBV10-2	TRBJ2-7
CASSQAGGGGYEQYF	TGCGCCAGCAGCCAAGCAGGGGGCGGGGGATACGAGCAGTACTTC	-	-	TRBV4-1	TRBJ2-7
CASSNFQGWGSYEQYF	TGTGCCAGCAGCAACTTCCAAGGGTGGGGCTCCTACGAGCAGTACTTC	once	-	TRBV21-1	TRBJ2-7
CASSRLLGGSSYEQYF	TGTGCCAGCAGTCGCCTTTTGGGCGGAAGCTCCTACGAGCAGTACTTC	-	-	TRBV27	TRBJ2-7
CASRLRDRNTIYF	TGTGCCAGCAGATTACGGGACAGAAACACCATATATTTT	-	-	TRBV12-3/TRBV12-4	TRBJ1-3
CASREGGAREAFF	TGTGCCAGCAGAGAAGGGGGCGCAAGGGAAGCTTTCTTT	-	TRBD1	TRBV2	TRBJ1-1
CASAWGGTDTQYF	TGTGCCAGCGCGTGGGGGGGCACAGATACGCAGTATTTT	-	-	TRBV18	TRBJ2-3
CASTKGGNTEAFF	TGCGCCAGCACTAAGGGGGGGAACACTGAAGCTTTCTTT	once	-	TRBV10-2	TRBJ1-1
CASTDIAEETQYF	TGTGCCAGCACCGACATCGCGGAAGAGACCCAGTACTTC	-	-	TRBV6-5	TRBJ2-5
CASSVLAGSTDTQYF	TGTGCCAGCAGTGTACTAGCGGGATCCACAGATACGCAGTATTTT	-	TRBD2	TRBV27	TRBJ2-3
CASSYSQSNYEQYF	TGTGCCAGCAGTTACTCCCAGTCAAACTACGAGCAGTACTTC	few	-	TRBV6-5	TRBJ2-7
CASKYYAGGPPDERGYTF	TGTGCCAGTAAATACTACGCTGGGGGGCCCCCCGACGAAAGGGGCTACACCTTC	-	-	TRBV19	TRBJ1-2
CASSQLAVTGELFF	TGTGCCAGCAGCCAACTAGCGGTCACCGGGGAGCTGTTTTTT	-	TRBD2	TRBV11-2	TRBJ2-2
CASSLGWARSGANVLTF	TGTGCCAGCAGCCTCGGCTGGGCGCGCTCTGGGGCCAACGTCCTGACTTTC	once	-	TRBV7-6	TRBJ2-6
CASSPSGTASTYEQYF	TGTGCCAGTAGTCCTAGCGGGACGGCGAGTACCTACGAGCAGTACTTC	-	TRBD2	TRBV19	TRBJ2-7
CASSFPGTGIQETQYF	TGTGCCAGCAGCTTCCCCGGGACAGGGATCCAAGAGACCCAGTACTTC	-	TRBD1	TRBV7-9	TRBJ2-5
CASSVAGLAKNIQYF	TGTGCCAGCAGCGTAGCCGGGCTAGCCAAAAACATTCAGTACTTC	-	-	TRBV9	TRBJ2-4
CSVGWGLAGELFF	TGCAGCGTTGGGTGGGGGCTCGCCGGGGAGCTGTTTTTT	-	-	TRBV29-1	TRBJ2-2
CASSHRDVLNTEAFF	TGTGCCAGCTCACACAGGGACGTATTGAACACTGAAGCTTTCTTT	-	-	TRBV18	TRBJ1-1
CASSESGGGYTGELFF	TGTGCCAGCAGCGAGTCCGGTGGGGGGTACACCGGGGAGCTGTTTTTT	-	-	TRBV9	TRBJ2-2
CASSRLGLLSTDTQYF	TGTGCCAGTAGTCGACTGGGACTCCTGTCCACAGATACGCAGTATTTT	-	-	TRBV19	TRBJ2-3
CASSAFLQGENYGYTF	TGTGCCAGCAGCGCCTTCCTCCAGGGGGAAAACTATGGCTACACCTTC	-	TRBD1	TRBV9	TRBJ1-2
CAISDQDRAYTGELFF	TGTGCCATCAGTGATCAGGACAGGGCGTACACCGGGGAGCTGTTTTTT	-	TRBD1	TRBV10-3	TRBJ2-2
CASSQDGREAFF	TGCGCCAGCAGCCAAGACGGCAGGGAAGCTTTCTTT	-	-	TRBV4-3	TRBJ1-1
CAGSGSSTQYF	TGTGCCGGTAGCGGGAGCTCGACCCAGTACTTC	-	TRBD2	TRBV30	TRBJ2-5
CASRPGGPGTDTQYF	TGTGCCAGCAGGCCGGGAGGGCCTGGCACAGATACGCAGTATTTT	-	TRBD2	TRBV6-5	TRBJ2-3
CASSPGLAVKNTGELFF	TGCGCCAGCAGCCCGGGACTAGCGGTTAAGAACACCGGGGAGCTGTTTTTT	-	TRBD2	TRBV4-1	TRBJ2-2
CASRDGTPRDYGYTF	TGTGCCAGTAGAGACGGGACCCCGAGGGACTATGGCTACACCTTC	-	-	TRBV19	TRBJ1-2